A single sample is the source of the 16 T cell receptor beta chains below, sequenced in a study of a mutant IDH1 vaccine in newly diagnosed glioma. Sequenced by immunoSEQ multiplex PCR; TCRdb stores in-frame clones only, minus some. The sample shows tens of thousands of clones, 70% to 90% of them seen only once. Noted time point: week 35, safety follow-up. A single vaccine dose contained 300 ug of mutant IDH1 20-mer peptide, and topical imiquimod was used with it. These receptors lack a known antigen. The sample here was PBMCs, taken from a glioma patient whose treatment included an IDH1 peptide vaccine. These receptors originate from a man aged 40-55 years with glioma.

V gene TRBV6-1 combines with J gene TRBJ2-1; D not certain. Germline lookup yields CDR1 MNHNS and CDR2 SASEGT. Trimming took off 1 base at V and 8 bases at J, with 15 bases between the two ends. This CDR3 comprises 15 residues. CDR3 in DNA: TGTGCCAGCAGTGAAGACGGAGTGGGGTTCGATGAGCAGTTCTTC. It encodes CASSEDGVGFDEQFF.

The V gene is TRBV18, the J gene TRBJ1-4, with 9 bases identical to TRBD1. Germline lookup yields CDR1 KGHSH and CDR2 LQKENI. This CDR3 has 18 amino acids. V dropped 1 base and J dropped 0; count of bases not matched to a gene: 6. The CDR3 reads CASSPLGTGIATNEKLFF. CDR3 DNA: TGTGCCAGCTCACCACTAGGGACAGGGATAGCAACTAATGAAAAACTGTTTTTT.

The chain links TRBV2 to TRBJ2-1; possibly TRBD2 for D (5 bases). Germline CDR1 SNHLY, CDR2 FYNNEI. CDR3 length equals 13 residues. Trimming pared 6 bases from V and 4 bases from J, leaving 10 bases between. The CDR3 region has the DNA TGTGCCAGCAGACCCCCGGGGTACAATGAGCAGTTCTTC. It is translated as CASRPPGYNEQFF.

The table lists this clone with a few counts. The V call is TRBV6-1, the J call TRBJ1-5; D gene uncertain. Germline V gene lookup returns CDR1 MNHNS and CDR2 SASEGT. V gave up 3 bases and J gave up 3 bases, with 12 bases separating them. This CDR3 is 15 amino acids long. CDR3 coding DNA: TGTGCCAGCAGTGAGGATCAGGAGTTCAATCAGCCCCAGCATTTT. Translation: CASSEDQEFNQPQHF.

The chain is built from TRBV14 and TRBJ1-2; no firm D call. V was shortened by 4 bases and J by 7 bases, with 16 bases between the two germline ends. This CDR3 region has 14 residues. CDR1 and CDR2 (germline): SGHDN, FVKESK. In DNA, the CDR3 is TGTGCCAGCAGCCTTAGCGCGGATCGCGGTGGCTACACCTTC. The encoded protein is CASSLSADRGGYTF.

This sequence joins TRBV5-1 and TRBJ2-7; 9 nucleotides line up with TRBD2. CDR3 size: 16 residues. Germline CDR1 is SGHRS and CDR2 is YFSETQ. Trimming took 5 bases from V and 4 from J; bases not matched to a gene: 13. DNA for the CDR3: TGCGCCAGCAGTCCTTCAGGGGCGGGAGGGGGTTACGAGCAGTACTTC. Translation: CASSPSGAGGGYEQYF.

This clone was recorded only once. The chain's CDR3 is CASSPDDSNQPQHF. CDR3 in DNA: TGTGCCAGCTCACCTGACGATAGCAATCAGCCCCAGCATTTT. The rearrangement links TRBV18 to TRBJ1-5; D is uncertain. The CDR3 runs to 14 residues. V dropped 3 bases and J dropped 0 bases, with 6 bases sitting between them. Germline CDR1 and CDR2: KGHSH and LQKENI. Combining the CDR3 with reference TRBV18 and TRBJ1-5 gives the whole variable domain NAGVMQNPRHLVRRRGQEARLRCSPMKGHSHVYWYRQLPEEGLKFMVYLQKENIIDESGMPKERFSAEFPKEGPSILRIQQVVRGDSAAYFCASSPDDSNQPQHFGDGTRLSIL.

The rearrangement joins TRBV15 to TRBJ1-1; unclear D gene. V lost 1 base and J lost 2, with 5 bases in between. The CDR3 runs 13 residues. CDR1 LNHNV and CDR2 YYDKDF come from the germline V gene (reference sequence). CDR3: CATSRGLNTEAFF. The CDR3 DNA reads TGTGCCACCAGCAGAGGACTAAACACTGAAGCTTTCTTT.

The rearrangement uses TRBV14 and TRBJ2-7; tentatively, D is TRBD1 or TRBD2 (5 bases each). Germline CDR1 reads SGHDN; CDR2 reads FVKESK. V lost 8 bases and J lost 3, with 29 bases in between. CDR3 length: 18 amino acids. The CDR3 nucleotides read TGTGCCAGCGGTGCAACCATAGAAGGAGGACTGGGGGACTACGAGCAGTACTTC. The encoded protein is CASGATIEGGLGDYEQYF.

The chain recombines TRBV10-2 with TRBJ1-3; D is undetermined. V was pared by 2 bases and J by 0 bases, with 8 bases between. The CDR3 sequence is 15 residues long. The germline V gene has CDR1 WSHSY and CDR2 SAAADI. The CDR3 sequence: CASSEGGSSGNTIYF. DNA of the CDR3: TGCGCCAGCAGTGAGGGCGGGAGCTCTGGAAACACCATATATTTT.

V and J are TRBV6-5 and TRBJ2-5; 9 positions agree with TRBD2. Germline V gene sequence: CDR1 MNHEY, CDR2 SVGAGI. This CDR3 region has 14 residues. J was trimmed by 4 bases and V by 5 bases; bases with no gene match: 5. In DNA form, the CDR3 reads TGTGCCAGCAGTCTTCATAGCGGGAGAGAGACCCAGTACTTC. Translated: CASSLHSGRETQYF.

The chain carries TRBV27 and TRBJ2-5; perhaps TRBD1 as D (6 bases). This CDR3 is built from 13 residues. Germline V CDR1 and CDR2: MNHEY, SMNVEV (reference sequence). The V and J ends lost 6 bases and 4 bases respectively, with 12 bases between them. CDR3: CASSRGGLETQYF. CDR3 nucleotides: TGTGCCAGCAGCCGAGGGGGTTTAGAGACCCAGTACTTC.

The chain is built from TRBV11-2 and TRBJ1-1; D perhaps matches TRBD1 (6 bases). CDR1 is SGHAT, CDR2 FQNNGV, per germline. The CDR3 spans 13 residues. V lost 5 bases to trimming and J lost 2 bases, with 9 bases between them. CDR3 DNA: TGTGCCAGCAGCACGGACAGTAACACTGAAGCTTTCTTT. Its protein product is CASSTDSNTEAFF.

The genes are TRBV6-5 and TRBJ2-7, with a possible D match to TRBD2 (6 bases). The V end lost 8 bases, the J end lost 5 bases, and 10 bases lay between the germline ends. This CDR3 is 11 amino acids long. Germline V gene lookup returns CDR1 MNHEY and CDR2 SVGAGI. DNA for the CDR3: TGTGCCAGCCGGAGGGCCGACGAGCAGTACTTC. It codes for CASRRADEQYF.

The V call is TRBV19, the J call TRBJ2-1, with D perhaps assigned TRBD1 or TRBD2 (5 bases each). Trimming pared 6 bases from V and 1 base from J, leaving 16 bases between. Per the germline V gene, CDR1 is LNHDA and CDR2 is SQIVND (reference sequence). This CDR3 region has 16 residues. The CDR3 loop reads CASRPGMHRSYNEQFF. CDR3 bases: TGTGCCAGTAGGCCGGGGATGCACAGGTCCTACAATGAGCAGTTCTTC. Together with reference TRBV19 and TRBJ2-1, the CDR3 gives the full variable domain: DGGITQSPKYLFRKEGQNVTLSCEQNLNHDAMYWYRQDPGQGLRLIYYSQIVNDFQKGDIAEGYSVSREKKESFPLTVTSAQKNPTAFYLCASRPGMHRSYNEQFFGPGTRLTVL.

V is TRBV7-3 and J is TRBJ2-4; D uncertain. The CDR3 is 15 amino acids. Germline loops: CDR1 SGHTA, CDR2 FQGTGA. Trimming cost V 0 bases and J 1 base, with 7 bases left between them. The CDR3 DNA is TGTGCCAGCAGCTTAACGGTGGTCGCCAAAAACATTCAGTACTTC. Amino acids: CASSLTVVAKNIQYF.